The entry below describes one T cell receptor beta chain. The source of the sample is a study of blood T cell repertoires in COVID-19. Study summary: Samples of COVID-19 (acute and convalescent) were obtained from the United States, Italy and Spain.

Trimming cost V 0 bases and J 4 bases; bases outside gene matches: 4. The germline V gene encodes CDR1 WSHSY and CDR2 SAAADI. The CDR3 consists of 15 residues. The assay was immunoSEQ multiplex PCR, and TCRdb's table has in-frame clones only and misses some. The table shows around 280,000 clones, with roughly 86% occurring only once. V and J are TRBV10-2 and TRBJ2-7; TRBD1 agrees at 9 bases. The receptor was isolated from a woman aged 30 to 39 who had recovered from COVID-19. Sequenced input: peripheral blood. DNA for the CDR3: TGCGCCAGCAGTGAGTCCTGGACAGGGGTATACGAGCAGTACTTC. This gives the protein CASSESWTGVYEQYF.